This TCR beta chain comes out of a study of tumor and adjacent non-tumor tissue in lung cancer. Findings and caveats of the study: Tumor repertoires had a smaller top 100 clone share than normal lung.

The library came from three nested PCR rounds adapted from ARM-PCR protocols. TCRdb reprocessed the multiplex PCR reads with MiXCR, giving one entry per CDR3 protein. The table has around 99,000 distinct CDR3 sequences, more than 70% seen once. Trimming removed 7 bases at V and 1 base at J, with 4 bases between. Germline CDR1 reads MDHEN; CDR2 reads SYDVKM. The length of the CDR3 is 11 residues. RNA was extracted from bulk tissue without any cell sorting. Newly diagnosed lung cancer patients had thoracic surgery in China, August–late 2014, without prior chemotherapy. This clonotype was observed once. As yet, its antigen is unknown.

V gene TRBV28 combines with J gene TRBJ1-1; D uncertain. Input material: lung tumor tissue. The sequence came from a woman aged 55-69 years with non-small cell lung cancer. The CDR3 DNA is TGTGCCAGCACAGAGAACACTGAAGCTTTCTTT. This sequence encodes CASTENTEAFF.